This T cell receptor beta chain emerged from a study of T cell repertoires in cytomegalovirus infection. On this clonotype itself: Its antigen is unknown.

Per germline, CDR1 LNHDA and CDR2 SQIVND (reference sequence). The CDR3 has 13 amino acids. The germline V and J ends were trimmed by 3 bases and 6 bases, with 11 bases remaining between them. Whole-study results and caveats: Based on cumulative public TCR beta family frequency, carriers of CMV plus the relevant HLA were identified. HLA-C-restricted, CMV-specific TCR beta clonotypes were dominant ex vivo.

A single record per CDR3 protein comes from TCRdb applying MiXCR to the reads. The table records roughly 860,000 distinct CDR3 sequences, approximately 30% of them present only once. The receptor comes from a human donor in good health (CMV status not recorded). Some clones in this sample may be carry-over from other donors' samples. This chain uses TRBV19 with TRBJ1-2; possibly TRBD1 for D (5 bases). The sequences come from cultured CD8+ T cells from PBMCs, collected from culture after CMV antigen stimulation. The CDR3 bases are TGTGCCAGTAGTATCGGCAGGGTGGATGGCTACACCTTC. It specifies CASSIGRVDGYTF.